The sequence of this TCR beta chain was determined in a study of human T cells and chemical hapten exposure. The overall study: After 6 days, upper back 0.01% DPC patch tests were scored. The study's findings and limits: Donors were affected by alopecia, so their immune reaction might vary from that of healthy individuals.

TCRdb processed the RACE reads anew with MiXCR; each CDR3 protein has one entry. The sample records about 85,000 distinct CDR3 sequences, around 8.8% being singletons. Time point meaning: pre-sensitization, week 0. Treatment noted: therapeutic diphenylcyclopropenone sensitization with weekly scalp DPC. Germline V CDR1 and CDR2: SGHNT, YYREEE (reference sequence). The CDR3 totals 16 residues. After removal of 4 bases from V and 4 bases from J, the junction contained 9 bases not matched to a gene. As to this clonotype: The antigen is undetermined.

This sequence originates from a man aged 40-49 years with alopecia areata. Some clones in this sample may be carry-over from other donors' samples. The genes are TRBV5-4 and TRBJ2-3; 10 bases align to TRBD2. This specimen was whole blood, taken in connection with sensitization to the hapten diphenylcyclopropenone (DPC). This CDR3 is CASSPSGRAWSDTQYF. The CDR3 DNA follows: TGTGCCAGCAGCCCGAGCGGGAGGGCCTGGTCAGATACGCAGTATTTT.